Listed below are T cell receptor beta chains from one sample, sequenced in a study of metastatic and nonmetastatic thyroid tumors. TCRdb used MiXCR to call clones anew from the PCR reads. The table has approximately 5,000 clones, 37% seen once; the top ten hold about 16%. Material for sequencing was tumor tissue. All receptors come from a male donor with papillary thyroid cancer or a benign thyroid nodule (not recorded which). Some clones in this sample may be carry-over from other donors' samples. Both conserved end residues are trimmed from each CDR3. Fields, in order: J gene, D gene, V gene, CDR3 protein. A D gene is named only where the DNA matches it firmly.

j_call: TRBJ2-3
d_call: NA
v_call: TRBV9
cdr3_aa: ASNVAPTDTQY

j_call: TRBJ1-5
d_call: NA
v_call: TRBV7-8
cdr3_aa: ASSLDQPNQPQH

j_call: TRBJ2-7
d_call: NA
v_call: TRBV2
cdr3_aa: ATIEGGEQY

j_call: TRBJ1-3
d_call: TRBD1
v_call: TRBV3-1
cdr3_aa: ASSQGQGAGNTIY

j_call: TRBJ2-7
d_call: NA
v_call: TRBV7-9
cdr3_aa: ASSLAYGSYEQY

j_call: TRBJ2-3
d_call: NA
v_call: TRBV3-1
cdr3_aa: ASSQDQDTQY

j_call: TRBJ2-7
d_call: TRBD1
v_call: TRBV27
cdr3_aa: ASSPGTGVEQY

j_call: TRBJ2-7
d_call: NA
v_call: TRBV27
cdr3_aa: ASSRGLASEQY

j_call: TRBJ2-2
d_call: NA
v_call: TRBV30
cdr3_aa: ASTRDGGTGELF

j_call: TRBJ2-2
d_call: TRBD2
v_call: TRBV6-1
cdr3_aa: ASSPQLAGTGELF

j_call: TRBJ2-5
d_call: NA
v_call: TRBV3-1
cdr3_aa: ASSLPLQETQY

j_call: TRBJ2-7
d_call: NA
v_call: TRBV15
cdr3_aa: ATSRGPLGTYYEQY

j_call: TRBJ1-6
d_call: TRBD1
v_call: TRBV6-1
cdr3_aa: ASSPGTGGRSPLH

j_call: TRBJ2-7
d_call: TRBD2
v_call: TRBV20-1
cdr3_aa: SASGVPGLAAYEQY

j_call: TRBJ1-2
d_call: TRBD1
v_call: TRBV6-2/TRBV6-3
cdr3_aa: ASTKTGGYGYT

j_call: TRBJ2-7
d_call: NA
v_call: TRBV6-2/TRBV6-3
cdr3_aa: ASSYPQGIYEQY

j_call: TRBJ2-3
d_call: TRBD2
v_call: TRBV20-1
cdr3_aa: SARGLAGVGQDTQY

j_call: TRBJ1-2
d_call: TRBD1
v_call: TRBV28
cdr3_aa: ASRPGGGYGYT

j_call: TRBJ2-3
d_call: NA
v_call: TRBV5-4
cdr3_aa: ASTRDSSTDTQY

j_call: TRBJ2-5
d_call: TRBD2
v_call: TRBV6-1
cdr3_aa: ASSESSGRQETQY

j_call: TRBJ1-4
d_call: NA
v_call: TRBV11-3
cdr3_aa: ASSSPGGQGENEKLF

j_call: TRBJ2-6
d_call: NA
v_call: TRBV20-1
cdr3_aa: SAINSGANVLT

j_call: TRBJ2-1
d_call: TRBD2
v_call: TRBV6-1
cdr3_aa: ASSEGLAGYNEQF

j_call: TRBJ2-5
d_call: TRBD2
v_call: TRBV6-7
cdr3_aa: ASRLAGETQY

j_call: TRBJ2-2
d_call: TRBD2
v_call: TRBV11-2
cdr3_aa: ASSLSWVSGRGVTGELF

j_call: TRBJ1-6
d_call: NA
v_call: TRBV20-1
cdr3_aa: SAQTPPPGDSPLH

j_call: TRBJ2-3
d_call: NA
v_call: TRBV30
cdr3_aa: AMGLTADTQY

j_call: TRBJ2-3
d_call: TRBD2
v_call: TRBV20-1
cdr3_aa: SAYTSGRPDTQY

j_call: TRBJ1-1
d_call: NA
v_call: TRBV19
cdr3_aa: ASRTGGTEAF

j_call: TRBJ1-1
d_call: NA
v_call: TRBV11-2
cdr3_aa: ASSLMVGVLGTTEAF

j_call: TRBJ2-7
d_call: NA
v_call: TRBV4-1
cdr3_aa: ASSQDNGGSYEQY

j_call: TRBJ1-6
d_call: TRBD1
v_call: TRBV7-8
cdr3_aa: ASSLIGRGFNSPLH

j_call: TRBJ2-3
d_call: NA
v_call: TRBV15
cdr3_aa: ATSRDAASVTDTQY

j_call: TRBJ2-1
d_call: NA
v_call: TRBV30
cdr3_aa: AWSSTPDSEQF

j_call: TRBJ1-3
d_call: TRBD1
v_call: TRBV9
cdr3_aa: ASSANRGTSTGNTIY

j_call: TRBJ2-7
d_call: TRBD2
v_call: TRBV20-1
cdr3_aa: SARTSGIITSYEQY

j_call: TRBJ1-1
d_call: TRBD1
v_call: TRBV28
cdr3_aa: ASSFGGGRVGTEAF

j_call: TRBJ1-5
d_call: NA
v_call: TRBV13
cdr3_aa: ASSLENQPQH

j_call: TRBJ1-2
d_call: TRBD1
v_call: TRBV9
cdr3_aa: ASSAFTGVLNYGYT

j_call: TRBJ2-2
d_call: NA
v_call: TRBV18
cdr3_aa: ASSPTPLDRELF

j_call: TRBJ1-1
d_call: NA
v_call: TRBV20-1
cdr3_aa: SARDNSEAF

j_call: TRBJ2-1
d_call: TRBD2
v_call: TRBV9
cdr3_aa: ASSASGINYNEQF

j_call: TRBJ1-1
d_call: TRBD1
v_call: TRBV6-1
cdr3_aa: ASSVQGANTEAF

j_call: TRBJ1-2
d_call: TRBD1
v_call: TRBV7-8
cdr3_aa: ASSPFGQGVIYGYT

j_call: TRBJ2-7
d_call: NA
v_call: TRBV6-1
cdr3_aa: ASSRGLGYEQY

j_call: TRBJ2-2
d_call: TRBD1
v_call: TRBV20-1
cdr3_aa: SASKQGANTGELF

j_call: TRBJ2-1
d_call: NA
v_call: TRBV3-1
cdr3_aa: ASSQGRGGGLDEQF

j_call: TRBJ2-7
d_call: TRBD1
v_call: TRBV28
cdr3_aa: ASSATGTEGYEQY

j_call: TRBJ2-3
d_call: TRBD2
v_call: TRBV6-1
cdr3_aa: ASSDVAGHTDTQY

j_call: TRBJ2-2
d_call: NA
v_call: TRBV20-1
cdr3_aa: SARDNTGELF

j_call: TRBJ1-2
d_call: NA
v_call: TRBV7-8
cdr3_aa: ASSLGGYGYT

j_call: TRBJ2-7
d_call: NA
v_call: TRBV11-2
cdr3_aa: ASSQNRVSYEQY

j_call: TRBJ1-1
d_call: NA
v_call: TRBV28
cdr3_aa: ASIMGHLNTEAF

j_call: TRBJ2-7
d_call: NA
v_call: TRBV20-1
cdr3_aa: SARDPGGPLNEQY

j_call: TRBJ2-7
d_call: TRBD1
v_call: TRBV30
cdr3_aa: AWATVTGSYEQY

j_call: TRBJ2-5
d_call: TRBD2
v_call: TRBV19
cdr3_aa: ASSSPLVGGGQETQY

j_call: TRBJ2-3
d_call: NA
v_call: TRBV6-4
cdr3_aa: ASRAGGSTDTQY

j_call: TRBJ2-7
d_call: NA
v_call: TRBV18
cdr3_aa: ASSLMRGSGIGDEQY

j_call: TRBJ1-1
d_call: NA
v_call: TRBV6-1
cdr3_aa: ASTVPTEAF

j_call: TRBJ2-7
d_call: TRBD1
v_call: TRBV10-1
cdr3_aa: ASSRDRGNEQY